This TCR beta chain was identified in a study of naive and memory T cell subsets. For this clonotype: Its antigen is not known.

The beta constant-region primer was an equimolar mix of two oligonucleotides covering TRBC1 and TRBC2. The ligated cDNA underwent four PCR rounds using SP2 and nested alpha and beta constant-region primers. Using its own MiXCR run on the UMI-ligation and nested PCR reads, TCRdb lists one record per CDR3 protein. The repertoire holds roughly 83,000 distinct CDR3 sequences, with over 9% as singletons. The CDR3 consists of 12 residues. CDR1 DFQATT and CDR2 SNEGSKA come from the germline V gene (reference sequence). The V end lost 1 base, the J end lost 3 bases, and 3 bases lay between the germline ends. Study-wide results and limits: Especially in CD8 cells, naive repertoires contained a few larger clonotypes, possibly CD45RA-re-expressing memory cells. RNA-based TCR counts may shift with T cell activation and differentiation.

The chain employs TRBV20-1 and TRBJ1-4; D not resolved. The material sequenced was naive CD4+ T cells from blood. The TCR originated in a human donor in good health. The CDR3 DNA sequence: TGCAGTGCTAGAGGTGCTAATGAAAAACTGTTTTTT. Protein: CSARGANEKLFF.